This TCR beta chain was sequenced during a study of T-cell memory formation after mild COVID-19. General study findings and limits: Among clones peaking at day 37 in the second wave, SARS-CoV-2 specificity remained unconfirmed.

TCRdb re-derived calls from the 5' RACE reads in MiXCR, one entry per CDR3 protein. The sample yields 300,000 to 400,000 distinct CDR3 sequences, around 27% seen once. Germline V gives CDR1 SGHRS, CDR2 YFSETQ. The J segment lost 7 bases and the V segment lost 2 bases, leaving 7 bases of the junction unmatched. This CDR3 is built from 16 residues. Notes on this clonotype: Antigen unknown.

The source of this sequence is an adult woman who had mild COVID-19 (a few samples of this study predate the infection). Cell type and time point are not known. Material for sequencing was PBMCs or a T cell subset sorted from them (not recorded which). The chain carries TRBV5-1 and TRBJ2-1; 12 bases align to TRBD2. CDR3 loop: CASSFELAGGLNEQFF. The CDR3 DNA sequence: TGCGCCAGCAGCTTTGAGCTAGCGGGGGGGCTTAATGAGCAGTTCTTC.